The next 5 T cell receptor beta chains were all read from a single sample in a study of shared clonotypes between healthy human individuals. Measured with immunoSEQ multiplex PCR; TCRdb has only the in-frame clones, and not every one. There are millions of clones in the sample; roughly 95% occur only once, and 0.1% to 0.15% lies in the top ten. What was sequenced was naive CD4+ T cells sorted from blood. Subset described: CD45RA+ positively selected. These receptors were collected from a man aged 18 to 29 in good health.

V and J are TRBV5-1 and TRBJ1-1; no clear D gene. Germline V gene data show CDR1 as SGHRS and CDR2 as YFSETQ. CDR3 size: 15 residues. V dropped 3 bases and J dropped 6 bases, with 18 bases sitting between them. The CDR3 nucleotides read TGCGCCAGCAGCTCGGACGGGAGAGAGGGCGCTGAAGCTTTCTTT. Translation gives CASSSDGREGAEAFF.

This rearrangement joins TRBV2 to TRBJ1-4; D may be TRBD1 (6 bases). Trimming left V 8 bases short and J 6 bases short, with 16 bases between. The CDR3 is made up of 14 amino acids. Germline loops: CDR1 SNHLY, CDR2 FYNNEI. The CDR3 DNA follows: TGTGCCAGCTGGGGGGCTAGTAAAGATGAAAAACTGTTTTTT. This translates into CASWGASKDEKLFF.

The chain employs TRBV7-2 and TRBJ2-3; 8 bases fit TRBD2. CDR1 and CDR2 from the germline V gene are SGHTA and FQGNSA. Trimming cost V 2 bases and J 4 bases; bases outside gene matches: 8. The CDR3 totals 16 residues. CDR3 nucleotides: TGTGCCAGCAGCTTATGGACGGGAGGGCTTGCAGATACGCAGTATTTT. Its protein is CASSLWTGGLADTQYF.

About this clone: Other nucleotide sequences from this sample produce the same CDR3. The chain employs TRBV10-2 and TRBJ1-3, with no clear D. This CDR3 is built from 14 residues. Germline V gene data show CDR1 as WSHSY and CDR2 as SAAADI. V shed 2 bases and J shed 0 bases, with 5 bases lying between them. CDR3 sequence: CASSERGSGNTIYF. CDR3 bases: TGCGCCAGCAGTGAGAGAGGCTCTGGAAACACCATATATTTT.

V usage is TRBV6-5 and J usage is TRBJ1-1; perhaps TRBD1 as D (5 bases). V was cut by 3 bases and J by 8 bases, with 16 bases left in between. Germline-derived CDR1 and CDR2 are MNHEY and SVGAGI. The CDR3 is made up of 14 amino acids. In DNA form, the CDR3 reads TGTGCCAGCAGTTATGTCCAGAACAAGGGGGAAGCTTTCTTT. Protein sequence: CASSYVQNKGEAFF.